Below are 24 T cell receptor beta chains sequenced from a single sample in a study of blood T cell repertoires in COVID-19. The repertoire was sequenced with immunoSEQ multiplex PCR; TCRdb's copy has only in-frame clones and lacks some. The profile shows about 62,000 clones, approximately 86% of them singletons. The sequenced sample consisted of peripheral blood. These receptors were collected from a man in his sixties or seventies with acute or convalescent COVID-19.

V and J are TRBV6-5 and TRBJ1-2, with D perhaps TRBD1 (5 bases). V dropped 5 bases and J dropped 4 bases, with 5 bases sitting between them. Germline CDR1 reads MNHEY; CDR2 reads SVGAGI. This CDR3 comprises 11 residues. The CDR3 DNA sequence: TGTGCCAGCAGTCAGGGCTATGGCTACACCTTC. It specifies CASSQGYGYTF.

The chain recombines TRBV7-2 with TRBJ2-7, with D uncertain. Trimming cost V 0 bases and J 8 bases, with 11 bases left between them. CDR1 SGHTA and CDR2 FQGNSA come from the germline V gene. The CDR3 runs 13 residues. Here the CDR3 DNA reads TGTGCCAGCAGCTTAGCTGTCCAGTACAAGCAGTACTTC. Residues: CASSLAVQYKQYF.

The rearrangement links TRBV6-6 to TRBJ1-2; D gene unclear. This CDR3 contains 15 residues. Trimming shortened V by 5 bases and J by 7 bases, and 20 bases separated the two germline ends. Germline CDR1 reads MNHNY; CDR2 reads SVGAGI (reference sequence). DNA of the CDR3: TGTGCCAGCAGTGGCGTAGATACGGGGATCAGTGGCTACACCTTC. This translates into CASSGVDTGISGYTF.

The V and J genes are TRBV6-5 and TRBJ1-6; D is unresolved. This CDR3 is 14 amino acids long. The V gene lost 2 bases and the J gene lost 9 bases, with 11 bases spanning the gap. Germline V CDR1 and CDR2: MNHEY, SVGAGI. This chain's CDR3 is CASSYKGESSPLHF. CDR3 sequence (DNA): TGTGCCAGCAGTTACAAGGGAGAAAGTTCACCCCTCCACTTT.

The chain joins TRBV5-1 to TRBJ1-1; D perhaps matches TRBD1 (5 bases). Germline CDR1 and CDR2: SGHRS and YFSETQ. The V gene lost 1 base and the J gene lost 1 base, with 11 bases spanning the gap. The CDR3 is 15 residues long. CDR3 loop: CASSLQSGSNTEAFF. The CDR3, as DNA: TGCGCCAGCAGCTTGCAATCAGGGTCGAACACTGAAGCTTTCTTT.

The CDR3 DNA follows: TGTGCCAGCAGCCAACCGGGGGGGGATCCGAACACTGAAGCTTTCTTT. It encodes CASSQPGGDPNTEAFF. The chain recombines TRBV4-2 with TRBJ1-1; maybe TRBD1 (5 bases). The V and J ends lost 2 bases and 1 base respectively, with 14 bases between them. Germline assignment: CDR1 LGHNA and CDR2 YNFKEQ. The CDR3 loop spans 16 amino acids.

The gene calls are TRBV27 and TRBJ2-2, with a possible D match to TRBD2 (6 bases). Per the germline V gene, CDR1 is MNHEY and CDR2 is SMNVEV (reference sequence). Trimming pared 5 bases from V and 6 bases from J, leaving 16 bases between. The CDR3 has 15 amino acids. The CDR3 region is CASSPGTPDAGELFF. Written as DNA, the CDR3 is TGTGCCAGCAGTCCCGGGACTCCCGATGCCGGGGAGCTGTTTTTT.

This chain joins TRBV19 and TRBJ2-5; perhaps TRBD2 as D (5 bases). CDR1 LNHDA and CDR2 SQIVND come from the germline V gene (reference sequence). The CDR3 sequence is 13 residues long. Trimming pared 3 bases from V and 5 bases from J, leaving 10 bases between. The CDR3 spells CASSMGGWETQYF. The CDR3 coding sequence is TGTGCCAGTAGTATGGGCGGGTGGGAGACCCAGTACTTC.

This rearrangement joins TRBV28 to TRBJ2-7, with a possible D match to TRBD2 (5 bases). Germline assignment: CDR1 MDHEN and CDR2 SYDVKM. Between the trimmed V and J ends, which lost 7 bases and 3 bases, there was a span of 13 bases. The CDR3 runs to 13 residues. CDR3 DNA: TGTGCCAGCACCCGACCGGGGAGCTACGAGCAGTACTTC. It codes for CASTRPGSYEQYF.

There are a few counts of this clone. This chain connects TRBV19 to TRBJ2-7; 11 positions agree with TRBD2. The CDR3 loop spans 15 amino acids. Germline trimming cut 5 bases from V and 1 base from J; bases unmatched to any gene: 4. Germline V gives CDR1 LNHDA, CDR2 SQIVND (reference sequence). The CDR3 DNA sequence: TGTGCCAGTAGTCCCGCTAGCGGGGGGTCCTACGAGCAGTACTTC. As protein: CASSPASGGSYEQYF.

J is TRBJ2-3 and V is TRBV6-6, with 9 positions matching TRBD1. The junction had 5 bases not matched to a gene; V was cut back by 7 bases and J by 0 bases. This CDR3 is 15 amino acids long. Germline V gene sequence: CDR1 MNHNY, CDR2 SVGAGI (reference sequence). CDR3 sequence reads: CASTRDRASTDTQYF. DNA for the CDR3: TGTGCCAGCACCAGGGACAGGGCTAGCACAGATACGCAGTATTTT.

This sequence joins TRBV7-9 and TRBJ2-5, with TRBD1 matching 7 bases. Germline trimming cut 5 bases from V and 7 bases from J; bases unmatched to any gene: 7. Germline V gene lookup returns CDR1 SEHNR and CDR2 FQNEAQ (reference sequence). The CDR3 sequence is 13 residues long. The CDR3 DNA is TGTGCCAGCAGCCAAACAGGGGATGGGACCCAGTACTTC. Protein sequence: CASSQTGDGTQYF.

The chain has TRBV18 and TRBJ1-2; D is possibly TRBD1 (6 bases). CDR3 length: 14 residues. Germline V gene data show CDR1 as KGHSH and CDR2 as LQKENI. V was pared by 3 bases and J by 4 bases, with 12 bases between. CDR3 DNA sequence: TGTGCCAGCTCACCGATCCAGGGGTCCTATGGCTACACCTTC. Protein product: CASSPIQGSYGYTF.

The rearrangement joins TRBV30 to TRBJ2-3; tentative D call: TRBD1 (5 bases). CDR3 length: 14 amino acids. Germline-derived CDR1 and CDR2 are GTSNPN and SVGIG (reference sequence). V dropped 0 bases and J dropped 1 base, with 8 bases sitting between them. The CDR3 spells CAWSVQGGTDTQYF. The DNA of the CDR3 is TGTGCCTGGAGTGTCCAGGGCGGCACAGATACGCAGTATTTT. The whole variable domain, remainder taken from reference TRBV30 and TRBJ2-3, is SQTIHQWPATLVQPVGSPLSLECTVEGTSNPNLYWYRQAAGRGLQLLFYSVGIGQISSEVPQNLSASRPQDRQFILSSKKLLLSDSGFYLCAWSVQGGTDTQYFGPGTRLTVL.

The chain joins TRBV6-5 to TRBJ2-5, with D possibly being TRBD2 (5 bases). This CDR3 has 13 residues. Per germline, CDR1 MNHEY and CDR2 SVGAGI. Trimming left V 6 bases short and J 5 bases short, with 13 bases between. For the CDR3, the DNA is TGTGCCAGCAGAACCTCTGGCGGGGAGACCCAGTACTTC. Its translation is CASRTSGGETQYF.

This chain joins TRBV2 and TRBJ2-3; tentative D call: TRBD2 (5 bases). CDR3 length equals 15 residues. Trimming took off 0 bases at V and 6 bases at J, with 13 bases between the two ends. Germline V CDR1 and CDR2: SNHLY, FYNNEI. The CDR3 spells CASSEAEAPRDTQYF. Here the CDR3 DNA reads TGTGCCAGCAGTGAAGCGGAGGCACCGAGGGATACGCAGTATTTT.

A remark on this clone: At one of its ends the junction is not consistent with the germline gene, which may arise from a read error. V usage is TRBV12-3 or TRBV12-4 and J usage is TRBJ1-3, with D tentatively TRBD1 (6 bases). This CDR3 has 12 amino acids. In DNA form, the CDR3 reads TGTGCCAGCAGTTTATCCGGGACAACTTTTTCTTTT. Encoded protein: CASSLSGTTFSF.

CDR3 sequence: CASSQFGQGYGYTF. In DNA, the CDR3 is TGTGCCAGCAGCCAATTCGGACAGGGTTATGGCTACACCTTC. The J gene is TRBJ1-2, the V gene TRBV3-1 (or the pseudogene TRBV3-2); 8 nucleotides align to TRBD1. The length of the CDR3 is 14 residues. With 2 bases clipped from V and 5 bases from J, the junction kept 4 bases outside the gene matches. Germline V gives CDR1 LGHDT, CDR2 YNNKEL (reference sequence).

The CDR3 sequence is CASSSGQFYGYTF. In DNA form, the CDR3 reads TGTGCCAGCAGCAGTGGACAGTTCTATGGCTACACCTTC. This chain uses TRBV7-9 with TRBJ1-2; a weak D match, TRBD1 (6 bases). Trimming left V 5 bases short and J 4 bases short, with 11 bases between. The CDR3 contains 13 residues. From germline, CDR1 is SEHNR and CDR2 FQNEAQ (reference sequence).

J is TRBJ2-5 and V is TRBV29-1, with a possible D match to TRBD2 (6 bases). Trimming cost V 3 bases and J 2 bases, with 10 bases left between them. CDR3 length equals 13 residues. Per the germline V gene, CDR1 is SQVTM and CDR2 is ANQGSEA. The CDR3 nucleotides read TGCAGCGTTGATCTAGCGCGACAAGAGACCCAGTACTTC. Residues: CSVDLARQETQYF.

The CDR3 DNA sequence: TGCGCCAGCAGTCAACAGGGGGCGCAGCTGTTTTTT. Protein sequence: CASSQQGAQLFF. V and J are TRBV10-2 and TRBJ2-2, with 9 positions matching TRBD1. The CDR3 consists of 12 residues. V shed 5 bases and J 12 bases; nucleotides not matched to a gene: 4. Per the germline V gene, CDR1 is WSHSY and CDR2 is SAAADI.

V usage is TRBV5-4 and J usage is TRBJ2-1, with 7 bases lining up with TRBD1. This CDR3 has 15 residues. The junction had 8 bases not matched to a gene; V was cut back by 4 bases and J by 4 bases. Germline loops: CDR1 SGHNT, CDR2 YYREEE (reference sequence). The CDR3 reads CASSVGTDQYNEQFF. In DNA, the CDR3 is TGTGCCAGCAGCGTCGGGACAGATCAATACAATGAGCAGTTCTTC.

J is TRBJ2-3 and V is TRBV7-9, with 8 bases matching TRBD2. V was pared by 5 bases and J by 4 bases, with 8 bases of the junction left unmatched. The CDR3 is 15 residues long. The V gene's germline CDR1 is SEHNR and CDR2 FQNEAQ (reference sequence). The CDR3 loop reads CASSAPGGASDTQYF. Here the CDR3 DNA reads TGTGCCAGCAGCGCCCCGGGGGGGGCCTCAGATACGCAGTATTTT.

The chain uses TRBV19 and TRBJ1-1; 8 nucleotides align to TRBD1. Germline V gene data show CDR1 as LNHDA and CDR2 as SQIVND (reference sequence). V was clipped by 4 bases and J by 6 bases; unmatched bases: 4. The CDR3 is 13 residues long. CDR3: CASSNDRGAEAFF. The DNA of the CDR3 is TGTGCCAGTAGTAATGACAGGGGCGCTGAAGCTTTCTTT.